The clone carrying this T cell receptor (beta chain) has a handful of counts. The sample originates from a study of T cell clones after liver transplantation. Overall study context: Samples came pre-transplant, pre-randomization before withdrawal, and post-randomization after withdrawal ended.

Only in-frame clones appear in the TCRdb table, and some are missing; sequencing was by immunoSEQ multiplex PCR. This sample carries tens of thousands of clones, about 88% of them seen once, and the ten largest clones take less than 3%. V lost 5 bases, J lost 8 bases, and 8 bases stayed unmatched. The germline CDR1 and CDR2 sequences are SGHDT and YYEEEE. This CDR3 has 14 amino acids. Sequenced here: CD4+ T cells from blood, sampled before liver transplant. The chain carries TRBV5-6 and TRBJ2-1, with 9 bases that match TRBD2. This clonotype was obtained from a human donor who received a liver transplant. The CDR3 is CASSPRRTSDEQFF. Here the CDR3 DNA reads TGTGCCAGCAGTCCAAGGAGGACTAGCGATGAGCAGTTCTTC. Variable domain in full (rest from reference TRBV5-6 and TRBJ2-1): DAGVTQSPTHLIKTRGQQVTLRCSPKSGHDTVSWYQQALGQGPQFIFQYYEEEERQRGNFPDRFSGHQFPNYSSELNVNALLLGDSALYLCASSPRRTSDEQFFGPGTRLTVL.